This T cell receptor (beta chain) appears in the sequencing data of a study of T cell repertoires in cytomegalovirus infection. Broader study findings: Dominant in the ex vivo response were TCR beta clonotypes restricted by HLA-C and specific for CMV. Cumulative public TCR beta family frequency identified CMV carriers with the relevant HLA.

A note on this clonotype: Its antigen is unidentified.

Via MiXCR, TCRdb re-called the reads, giving one row per CDR3 protein. Of 450,000 to 550,000 distinct CDR3 sequences in the sample, approximately 46% were seen once. CDR1 is SGHTA, CDR2 FQGNSA, per germline. V was pared by 2 bases and J by 7 bases, with 7 bases of the junction left unmatched. This CDR3 has 15 residues. The rearrangement uses TRBV7-2 and TRBJ1-1, with TRBD1 identical over 10 bases. Source: cultured PBMCs, taken from culture after CMV antigen stimulation. This receptor was identified in a human donor in good health (CMV status not recorded). Some clones in this sample may be carry-over from other donors' samples. The CDR3 bases are TGTGCCAGCAGCTTAATACCGGGACAGGGGAGTGAAGCTTTCTTT. The encoded protein is CASSLIPGQGSEAFF.